The clone carrying this TCR beta chain was counted many times. What it binds is not known. Authors of the study amplified TCR beta CDR3 regions from RNA transcripts. The HTBI primer set served for first-round RT-PCR of the TCR CDR3. MiXCR was run by TCRdb on the multiplex PCR reads, yielding one entry per CDR3 protein. The data contain about 360,000 distinct CDR3 sequences, roughly 13% of them seen just once; the ten biggest clones take up 9.2%. The data derive from a study of T cells in Graves' hyperthyroidism and ophthalmopathy. The overall study: It was at initial diagnosis, before any treatment, that peripheral blood was collected. General study results and limits: Expanded thyroid clonotypes (above 0.001) were mostly also found in blood.

This CDR3 is 16 amino acids long. V was clipped by 2 bases and J by 4 bases; unmatched bases: 7. The germline CDR1 and CDR2 sequences are LGHDT and YNNKEL (reference sequence). A 10 ml volume of fresh peripheral blood provided the PBMCs. The origin of this receptor is a young woman with Graves' hyperthyroidism. The sequencing input was blood. The chain joins TRBV3-1 to TRBJ2-3; the match to TRBD2 covers 9 bases. CDR3 loop: CASSQFGGRGSDTQYF. CDR3 DNA sequence: TGTGCCAGCAGCCAATTTGGCGGGAGGGGCTCAGATACGCAGTATTTT.